The 4 T cell receptor beta chains listed next were all sequenced from one sample in a study of T cell responses to AZD1222 COVID-19 vaccine. Libraries were prepared by immunoSEQ multiplex PCR; TCRdb keeps only in-frame clonotypes and omits some of them. The sample yields approximately 190,000 clones, 94% seen once. The sample was peripheral blood, taken on day 0 of AZD1222 vaccination. The receptors originated from an adult in good health.

The chain recombines TRBV21-1 with TRBJ2-6; TRBD1, the D gene given by the table, was not confirmed from the DNA. TRBV21-1 is a documented pseudogene. The CDR3 covers 18 residues. CDR3 nucleotides: TGTGCCAGCAGCAAAGAAAGGGGACAGCTCCCTGGGGCCAACGTCCTGACTTTC. It is translated as CASSKERGQLPGANVLTF.

V usage is TRBV19 and J usage is TRBJ1-1, with D possibly TRBD1 on 5 matching bases. There are 17 residues in the CDR3. Per germline, CDR1 LNHDA and CDR2 SQIVND (reference sequence). The ends were cut back, 1 base at V and 0 bases at J, with 15 bases in the middle. Here the CDR3 reads CASSIVRGEGMNTEAFF. The CDR3, as DNA: TGTGCCAGTAGTATAGTCCGGGGGGAGGGGATGAACACTGAAGCTTTCTTT. Filled out from reference TRBV19 and TRBJ1-1, the complete variable domain reads DGGITQSPKYLFRKEGQNVTLSCEQNLNHDAMYWYRQDPGQGLRLIYYSQIVNDFQKGDIAEGYSVSREKKESFPLTVTSAQKNPTAFYLCASSIVRGEGMNTEAFFGQGTRLTVV.

The rearrangement uses TRBV7-8 and TRBJ1-1; D may be TRBD1 (5 bases). The CDR3 extends over 15 amino acids. Germline-derived CDR1 and CDR2 are SGHVS and FQNEAQ. V was pared by 5 bases and J by 0 bases, with 13 bases between. This chain's CDR3 is CASSPQGGLNTEAFF. In nucleotides, the CDR3 is TGTGCCAGCAGCCCCCAGGGAGGATTGAACACTGAAGCTTTCTTT.

The chain is built from TRBV7-2 and TRBJ1-3, with D perhaps matching TRBD1 (5 bases). CDR1 is SGHTA and CDR2 is FQGNSA in the germline V gene. Between the trimmed V and J ends, which lost 4 bases and 4 bases, there was a span of 8 bases. The length of the CDR3 is 13 residues. In nucleotides, the CDR3 is TGTGCCAGCAGCTCAGGGTGGGGAAACACCATATATTTT. Translated: CASSSGWGNTIYF.